This entry concerns a single T cell receptor (beta chain). The record originates from a study of blood T cell repertoires in COVID-19. Study-wide context: Specimens from acute and convalescent COVID-19 originated in the United States, Italy and Spain. PBMCs, B-cell-depleted T cells, or T cells provided the cDNA or gDNA that made up the material.

Source study methods: By means of reference gene primer amplification, nucleated cell counts were estimated. Assay used: immunoSEQ multiplex PCR; TCRdb lists only in-frame clones, some missing. V and J calls and clone size are given by that table; D and trimming were obtained from the DNA. The sample contains 90,000 to 120,000 clones, 88% of which appear only once. CDR1 KGHDR and CDR2 SFDVKD come from the germline V gene. This CDR3 region has 16 residues. Germline trimming cut 5 bases from V and 5 bases from J; bases unmatched to any gene: 8. Specimen: peripheral blood. J is TRBJ2-1 and V is TRBV24-1; 10 positions agree with TRBD2. The sequence was obtained from a woman aged 55-75 years with acute or convalescent COVID-19. The CDR3 sequence is CATSARDSGGNNEQFF. The CDR3 DNA reads TGTGCCACCAGTGCCCGGGATAGCGGGGGGAACAATGAGCAGTTCTTC.